This TCR beta chain was sequenced for a study of T cells in Graves' hyperthyroidism and ophthalmopathy. The CDR3 has 14 residues. The germline V and J ends were trimmed by 3 bases and 2 bases, with 14 bases remaining between them. Germline V gives CDR1 DFQATT, CDR2 SNEGSKA (reference sequence). This clonotype was recorded at least ten times. What it recognizes is unknown. Findings and caveats of the study: Classification by a 13 V-J model distinguished ophthalmopathy from stable hyperthyroidism.

RNA transcripts yielded amplified TCR beta CDR3 regions. The primer set for the first-round RT-PCR of the TCR CDR3 was HTBI. TCRdb itself ran the multiplex PCR reads through MiXCR, one entry per CDR3 protein. The sample records 730,000 or so distinct CDR3 sequences, around 19% being singletons. This sequence originates from a woman aged 50 to 60 with Graves' hyperthyroidism that later progressed to Graves' ophthalmopathy. The rearrangement uses TRBV20-1 and TRBJ2-7; perhaps TRBD1 as D (6 bases). Material for sequencing was blood. The CDR3 region is CSASPDRPAYEQYF. The CDR3 DNA follows: TGCAGTGCTAGCCCCGACAGGCCAGCCTACGAGCAGTACTTC.